Below, one TCR beta chain is given with its context. The target antigen is unknown. Template material for TCR beta VDJ and CDR3 profiling consisted of genomic DNA. MiXCR, run by TCRdb on the reads, gives a single entry per CDR3 protein. Of hundreds of thousands of distinct CDR3 sequences in the sample, around half were seen once. Individuals selected for sequencing had exhibited CD8+CD57+ cell expansion on flow cytometry. These data come from a study of CD8+CD57+ T cells in acquired aplastic anemia. Study-wide results and limits: Shared by patients and controls, 25 to 30 CD8+ CDR3s were abundant in patients.

CDR1 is GTSNPN and CDR2 is SVGIG in the germline V gene (reference sequence). V was trimmed by 0 bases and J by 0 bases, leaving 6 bases between them. The CDR3 is 14 residues long. The rearrangement links TRBV30 to TRBJ1-3, with no clear D. The sample taken for sequencing was sorted CD4+, CD8+, or CD8+CD57+ T cells (not recorded which) from PBMCs. The clonotype comes from a human donor with aplastic anemia. The CDR3 DNA follows: TGTGCCTGGAGTGTAGGCAACTCTGGAAACACCATATATTTT. Translated, it gives CAWSVGNSGNTIYF. Based on the CDR3 plus reference TRBV30 and TRBJ1-3, the full variable domain is SQTIHQWPATLVQPVGSPLSLECTVEGTSNPNLYWYRQAAGRGLQLLFYSVGIGQISSEVPQNLSASRPQDRQFILSSKKLLLSDSGFYLCAWSVGNSGNTIYFGEGSWLTVV.